The 21 T cell receptor beta chains below all came from one sample that was sequenced in a study of cytomegalovirus exposure and HLA in healthy donors. It was with 60 Vbeta and 13 Jbeta primers that the PCR ran. Profiled with immunoSEQ multiplex PCR; TCRdb holds only in-frame clones, not every one. This sample has some 130,000 clones, with about 68% found just once. The sequencing sample was made of PBMCs. The receptors were sampled from a human donor in good health.

Here the CDR3 DNA reads TGTGCCAGCAGCCACGGACAGGCGAGGGATGAAAAACTGTTTTTT. As protein: CASSHGQARDEKLFF. The chain uses TRBV2 and TRBJ1-4; 7 bases match TRBD1. This CDR3 is built from 15 residues. Germline V gene data show CDR1 as SNHLY and CDR2 as FYNNEI. Losses at the gene ends were 6 bases for V and 6 bases for J; bases not matched to a gene: 10.

The rearrangement links TRBV9 to TRBJ2-5; D ambiguous. The CDR3 is made up of 13 amino acids. Trimming removed 0 bases at V and 1 base at J, with 4 bases between. Germline CDR1 reads SGDLS; CDR2 reads YYNGEE. CDR3 DNA: TGTGCCAGCAGCGTAGCGGGCCAAGAGACCCAGTACTTC. Protein: CASSVAGQETQYF.

This clone turned up a few times. The chain has TRBV5-1 and TRBJ2-7; 12 bases are a match to TRBD2. Germline CDR1 reads SGHRS; CDR2 reads YFSETQ. Trimming removed 3 bases from V and 0 bases from J; junction bases left unmatched: 1. The CDR3 runs 15 residues. CDR3: CASSSTSGSSYEQYF. The CDR3 nucleotides are TGCGCCAGCAGCTCGACTAGCGGGAGCTCCTACGAGCAGTACTTC.

The chain combines TRBV4-2 with TRBJ1-2, with 10 bases aligning to TRBD1. The CDR3 length is 15 residues. CDR1 and CDR2 (germline): LGHNA, YNFKEQ. The junction had 2 bases not matched to a gene; V was cut back by 0 bases and J by 4 bases. This CDR3 reads CASSQEGQGFYGYTF. The CDR3 region has the DNA TGTGCCAGCAGCCAAGAGGGACAGGGGTTCTATGGCTACACCTTC.

The chain couples TRBV10-3 to TRBJ1-3; no definite D call. Germline CDR1 ENHRY, CDR2 SYGVKD. CDR3 length equals 14 residues. V gave up 0 bases and J gave up 3 bases, with 6 bases separating them. DNA of the CDR3: TGTGCCATCAGTGAGTCCGGTCGTGGAAACACCATATATTTT. Amino acids: CAISESGRGNTIYF.

The table lists this clone with a few counts. The chain carries TRBV5-1 and TRBJ1-2, with no clear D. Deletions cut 1 base from V and 6 bases from J, with 7 bases between. The CDR3 is 12 residues long. Germline assignment: CDR1 SGHRS and CDR2 YFSETQ. The DNA for the CDR3 is TGCGCCAGCAGCTTGTCCGCGCATGGCTACACCTTC. Translated: CASSLSAHGYTF.

This chain connects TRBV5-1 to TRBJ2-1, with a possible D match to TRBD1 (7 bases). The CDR3 runs 14 residues. Germline CDR1 and CDR2: SGHRS and YFSETQ. V was pared by 3 bases and J by 5 bases, with 12 bases between. Here the CDR3 reads CASSSGDSNNEQFF. The CDR3 nucleotides read TGCGCCAGCAGCTCGGGGGACAGCAACAATGAGCAGTTCTTC. Based on the CDR3 plus reference TRBV5-1 and TRBJ2-1, the full variable domain is KAGVTQTPRYLIKTRGQQVTLSCSPISGHRSVSWYQQTPGQGLQFLFEYFSETQRNKGNFPGRFSGRQFSNSRSEMNVSTLELGDSALYLCASSSGDSNNEQFFGPGTRLTVL.

This chain uses TRBV7-3 with TRBJ2-1; no firm D call. The CDR3 has 14 residues. The V end was cut by 1 base, the J end by 7 bases, with 11 bases between. The germline CDR1 and CDR2 sequences are SGHTA and FQGTGA. In DNA form, the CDR3 reads TGTGCCAGCAGCTTAAACCAGGTGTTGAATGAGCAGTTCTTC. It codes for CASSLNQVLNEQFF.

J is TRBJ2-7 and V is TRBV5-5; tentative D call: TRBD1 (7 bases). The V gene's germline CDR1 is SGHKS and CDR2 YYEKEE (reference sequence). The CDR3 covers 15 residues. V dropped 0 bases and J dropped 1 base, with 11 bases sitting between them. The CDR3 sequence: CASSLVPGGSYEQYF. The CDR3 bases are TGTGCCAGCAGCTTGGTTCCAGGGGGGTCCTACGAGCAGTACTTC.

The V and J genes are TRBV28 and TRBJ1-2, with 11 bases that match TRBD1. Losses at the gene ends were 5 bases for V and 8 bases for J; bases not matched to a gene: 7. CDR3 length equals 14 residues. Germline V gene sequence: CDR1 MDHEN, CDR2 SYDVKM. Here the CDR3 reads CASSRTGGSYGYTF. The CDR3 DNA sequence: TGTGCCAGCAGTCGGACAGGGGGCTCCTACGGCTACACCTTC.

This clone was detected a few times. This chain links TRBV6-1 with TRBJ2-6; 8 positions agree with TRBD2. Germline lookup yields CDR1 MNHNS and CDR2 SASEGT. J was trimmed by 0 bases and V by 4 bases; bases with no gene match: 5. The CDR3 spans 17 residues. The CDR3 loop is CASSGLAPSSGANVLTF. The CDR3 DNA sequence: TGTGCCAGCAGTGGACTAGCGCCCAGCTCTGGGGCCAACGTCCTGACTTTC.

This chain links TRBV13 with TRBJ2-1; 11 nucleotides match TRBD2. Germline CDR1 is PRHDT and CDR2 is FYEKMQ (reference sequence). The CDR3 has 15 amino acids. V lost 3 bases and J lost 5; bases outside the gene matches: 3. CDR3 residues: CASSFGTSGHNEQFF. The CDR3 bases are TGTGCCAGCAGCTTCGGGACTAGCGGTCACAATGAGCAGTTCTTC.

This clone was observed a handful of times. The genes are TRBV5-8 and TRBJ2-1; 11 nucleotides agree with TRBD2. In germline, CDR1 is SGHTS, CDR2 YDEGEE. This CDR3 spans 15 amino acids. The V gene end was trimmed by 4 bases and the J gene end by 6 bases; junction bases not matched to a gene: 6. The CDR3 bases are TGTGCCAGCAGCGTGGGACTAGCGGCAGGCAATGAGCAGTTCTTC. Protein product: CASSVGLAAGNEQFF.

This chain joins TRBV27 and TRBJ2-5, with D perhaps TRBD2 (6 bases). V was clipped by 3 bases and J by 5 bases, with 10 bases between them. The CDR3 sequence is 13 residues long. In germline, CDR1 is MNHEY, CDR2 SMNVEV (reference sequence). The CDR3 loop is CASSFGGGETQYF. The CDR3 nucleotides are TGTGCCAGCAGTTTCGGCGGAGGGGAGACCCAGTACTTC.

This clone has a handful of counts. The chain is built from TRBV29-1 and TRBJ1-4; D may be TRBD1 (5 bases). The CDR3 sequence is 13 residues long. V was shortened by 3 bases and J by 5 bases, with 10 bases between the two germline ends. Germline loops: CDR1 SQVTM, CDR2 ANQGSEA. CDR3 coding DNA: TGCAGCGTTGACCGCAGGGAAAATGAAAAACTGTTTTTT. Its protein is CSVDRRENEKLFF.

In this sample, this clone turned up a few times. The chain recombines TRBV10-3 with TRBJ1-2, with D possibly TRBD1 on 6 matching bases. This CDR3 is built from 14 residues. V lost 3 bases and J lost 3, with 11 bases in between. In germline, CDR1 is ENHRY, CDR2 SYGVKD. The CDR3 DNA reads as TGTGCCATCAGTGAAGGGGGTAGCGACTATGGCTACACCTTC. It is translated as CAISEGGSDYGYTF.

This clone was observed a few times. The chain employs TRBV9 and TRBJ2-1; 9 nucleotides line up with TRBD2. Germline-derived CDR1 and CDR2 are SGDLS and YYNGEE. Trimming cost V 10 bases and J 2 bases; bases outside gene matches: 13. This CDR3 region has 16 residues. The CDR3 loop is CAPPVDKREAYNEQFF. CDR3 coding DNA: TGTGCCCCACCCGTTGACAAGCGGGAGGCCTACAATGAGCAGTTCTTC.

V is TRBV19 and J is TRBJ2-7; 9 bases align to TRBD2. The CDR3 contains 14 residues. The trim removed 3 bases at V and 6 bases at J, leaving 6 bases unmatched. Germline CDR1 and CDR2: LNHDA and SQIVND (reference sequence). CDR3 coding DNA: TGTGCCAGTAGTATTGCGGGAGGGCCGGGCGAGCAGTACTTC. It specifies CASSIAGGPGEQYF.

The chain has TRBV7-9 and TRBJ2-7; 9 nucleotides align to TRBD1. J was trimmed by 1 base and V by 0 bases; bases with no gene match: 10. This CDR3 has 18 residues. Germline-derived CDR1 and CDR2 are SEHNR and FQNEAQ (reference sequence). The CDR3 here is CASSLAIQGAWGSYEQYF. CDR3 DNA sequence: TGTGCCAGCAGCTTAGCGATACAGGGGGCGTGGGGGTCCTACGAGCAGTACTTC.

This sequence joins TRBV2 and TRBJ2-7, with TRBD1 matching 7 bases. This CDR3 contains 15 residues. From germline, CDR1 is SNHLY and CDR2 FYNNEI. With 5 bases clipped from V and 3 bases from J, the junction kept 10 bases outside the gene matches. CDR3 residues: CASSSDRAVNYEQYF. The DNA for the CDR3 is TGTGCCAGCAGTAGTGACAGGGCGGTAAACTACGAGCAGTACTTC.

The V call is TRBV5-1, the J call TRBJ1-4, with 7 positions matching TRBD1. The CDR3 spans 15 residues. Looked up from germline, CDR1 is SGHRS and CDR2 is YFSETQ. V was pared by 5 bases and J by 1 base, with 5 bases of the junction left unmatched. CDR3 nucleotides: TGCGCCAGCAGGGTACAGGGGCGAACTAATGAAAAACTGTTTTTT. This encodes CASRVQGRTNEKLFF.